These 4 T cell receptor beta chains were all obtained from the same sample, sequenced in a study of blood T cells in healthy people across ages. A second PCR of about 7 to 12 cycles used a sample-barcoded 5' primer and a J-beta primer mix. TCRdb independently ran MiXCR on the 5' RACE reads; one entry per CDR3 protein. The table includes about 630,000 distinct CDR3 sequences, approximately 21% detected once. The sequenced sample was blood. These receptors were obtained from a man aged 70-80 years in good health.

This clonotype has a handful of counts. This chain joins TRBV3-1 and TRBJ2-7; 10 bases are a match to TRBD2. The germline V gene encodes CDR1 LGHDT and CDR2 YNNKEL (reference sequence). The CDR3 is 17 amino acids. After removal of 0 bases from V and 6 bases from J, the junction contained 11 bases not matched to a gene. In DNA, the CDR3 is TGTGCCAGCAGCCAAGATGTAACTAGCGGGGTGTTTGGCGAGCAGTACTTC. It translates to CASSQDVTSGVFGEQYF.

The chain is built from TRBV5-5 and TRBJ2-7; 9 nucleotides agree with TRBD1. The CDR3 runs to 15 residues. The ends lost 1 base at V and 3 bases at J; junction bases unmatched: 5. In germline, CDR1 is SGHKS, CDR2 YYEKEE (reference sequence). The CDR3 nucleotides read TGTGCCAGCAGCTTGTTGGACAGGGGCCTCTACGAGCAGTACTTC. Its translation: CASSLLDRGLYEQYF.

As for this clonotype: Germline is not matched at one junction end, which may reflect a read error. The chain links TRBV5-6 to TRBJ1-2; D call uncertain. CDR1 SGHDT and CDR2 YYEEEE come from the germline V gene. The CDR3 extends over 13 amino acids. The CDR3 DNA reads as TGCGCCAGCAGCTTAGGCCGGATATATGGCTACACCTTC. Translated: CASSLGRIYGYTF.

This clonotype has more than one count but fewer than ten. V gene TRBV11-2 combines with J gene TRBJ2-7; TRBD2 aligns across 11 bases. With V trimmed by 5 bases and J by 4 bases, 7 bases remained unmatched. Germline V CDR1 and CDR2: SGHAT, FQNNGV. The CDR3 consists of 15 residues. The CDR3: CASSTVSGRAYEQYF. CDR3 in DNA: TGTGCCAGCAGCACAGTTAGCGGGAGGGCTTACGAGCAGTACTTC.